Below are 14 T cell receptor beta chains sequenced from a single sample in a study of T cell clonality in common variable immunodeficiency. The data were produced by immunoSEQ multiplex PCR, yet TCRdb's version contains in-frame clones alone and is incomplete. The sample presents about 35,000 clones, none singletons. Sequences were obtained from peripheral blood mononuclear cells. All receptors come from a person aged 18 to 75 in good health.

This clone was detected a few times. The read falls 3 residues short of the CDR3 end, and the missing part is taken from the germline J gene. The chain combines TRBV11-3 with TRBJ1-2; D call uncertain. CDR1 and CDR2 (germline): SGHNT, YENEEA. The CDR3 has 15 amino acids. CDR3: CASSLSLAGADEYTF. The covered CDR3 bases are TGTGCCAGCAGCTTGAGCCTAGCGGGAGCCGATGAG.

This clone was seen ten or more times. The sequenced part of the CDR3 DNA is TGTGCCAGCAGCTCGGCGGCTAGCGGTTACGGTGAG. This sequence encodes CASSSAASGYGE. The whole CDR3 sequence is CASSSAASGYGEQFF. V gene TRBV5-6 combines with J gene TRBJ2-1, with TRBD2 identical over 7 bases. The read comes to an end 3 residues before the CDR3 does, leaving the germline J gene to fill in the end. Germline CDR1 is SGHDT and CDR2 is YYEEEE. V trimming: 3 bases; J trimming: 9 bases; junction bases outside the gene matches: 12. The CDR3 runs to 15 residues.

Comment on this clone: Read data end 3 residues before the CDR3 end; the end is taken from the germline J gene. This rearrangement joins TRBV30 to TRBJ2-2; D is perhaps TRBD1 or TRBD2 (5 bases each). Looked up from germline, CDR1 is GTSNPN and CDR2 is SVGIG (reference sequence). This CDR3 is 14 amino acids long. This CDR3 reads CAWSPAGLGEKLFF. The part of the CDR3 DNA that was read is TGTGCCTGGAGCCCAGCAGGGCTGGGAGAAAAG. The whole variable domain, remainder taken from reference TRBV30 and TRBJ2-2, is SQTIHQWPATLVQPVGSPLSLECTVEGTSNPNLYWYRQAAGRGLQLLFYSVGIGQISSEVPQNLSASRPQDRQFILSSKKLLLSDSGFYLCAWSPAGLGEKLFFGEGSRLTVL.

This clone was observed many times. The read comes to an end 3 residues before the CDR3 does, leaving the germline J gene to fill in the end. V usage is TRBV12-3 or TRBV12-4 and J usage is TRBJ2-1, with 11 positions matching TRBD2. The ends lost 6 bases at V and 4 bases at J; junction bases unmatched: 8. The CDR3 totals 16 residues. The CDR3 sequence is CASSQRTSGFYNEQFF. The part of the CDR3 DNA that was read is TGTGCCAGCAGCCAGAGGACTAGCGGGTTTTACAATGAG.

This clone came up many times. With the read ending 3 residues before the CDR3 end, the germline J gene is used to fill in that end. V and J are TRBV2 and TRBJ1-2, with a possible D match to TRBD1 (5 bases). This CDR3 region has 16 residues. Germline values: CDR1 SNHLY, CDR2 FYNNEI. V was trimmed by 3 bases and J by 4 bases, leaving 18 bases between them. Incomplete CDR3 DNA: TGTGCCAGCAGTGACCTATTACAGGTCCTGCTCTATGGC. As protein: CASSDLLQVLLYG. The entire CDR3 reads CASSDLLQVLLYGYTF.

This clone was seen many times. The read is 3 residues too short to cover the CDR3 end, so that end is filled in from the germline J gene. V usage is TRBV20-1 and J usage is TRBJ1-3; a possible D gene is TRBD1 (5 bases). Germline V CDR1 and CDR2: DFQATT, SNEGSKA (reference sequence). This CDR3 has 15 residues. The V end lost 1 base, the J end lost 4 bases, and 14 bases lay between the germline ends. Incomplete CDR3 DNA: TGCAGTGCTAGAGTGAGAGGGGTTGCGGGAAACACC. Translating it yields CSARVRGVAGNT. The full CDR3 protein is CSARVRGVAGNTIYF.

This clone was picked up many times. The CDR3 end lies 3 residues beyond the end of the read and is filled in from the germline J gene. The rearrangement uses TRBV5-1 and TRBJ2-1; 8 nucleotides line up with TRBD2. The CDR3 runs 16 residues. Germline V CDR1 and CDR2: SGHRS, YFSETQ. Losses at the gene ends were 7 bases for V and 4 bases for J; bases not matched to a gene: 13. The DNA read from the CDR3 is TGCGCCAGCTACCCTCGCGGGGGGCGGGGATACAATGAG. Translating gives CASYPRGGRGYNE. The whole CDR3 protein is CASYPRGGRGYNEQFF.

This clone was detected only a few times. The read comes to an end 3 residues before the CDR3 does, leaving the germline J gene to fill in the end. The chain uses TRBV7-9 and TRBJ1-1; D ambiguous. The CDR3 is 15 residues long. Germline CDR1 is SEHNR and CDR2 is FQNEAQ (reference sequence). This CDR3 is CASSSFDRLAVKAFF. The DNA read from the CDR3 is TGTGCCAGCAGCTCATTCGACCGACTAGCCGTGAAA.

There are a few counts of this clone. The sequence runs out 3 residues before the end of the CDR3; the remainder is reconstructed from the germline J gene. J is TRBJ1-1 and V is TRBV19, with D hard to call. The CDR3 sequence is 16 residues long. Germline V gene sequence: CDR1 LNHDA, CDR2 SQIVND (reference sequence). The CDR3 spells CASSETSGGPAFEAFF. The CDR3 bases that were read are TGTGCCAGTAGTGAGACTAGCGGCGGACCGGCGTTCGAG.

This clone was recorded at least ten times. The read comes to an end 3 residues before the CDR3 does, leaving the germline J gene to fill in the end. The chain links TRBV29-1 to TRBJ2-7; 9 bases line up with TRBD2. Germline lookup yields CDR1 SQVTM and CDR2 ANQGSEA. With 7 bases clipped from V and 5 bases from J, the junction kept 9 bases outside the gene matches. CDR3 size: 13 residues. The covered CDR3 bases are TGCAGCGGGAGGGCGGGAGGGGGCCACGAG. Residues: CSGRAGGGHE. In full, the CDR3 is CSGRAGGGHEQYF.

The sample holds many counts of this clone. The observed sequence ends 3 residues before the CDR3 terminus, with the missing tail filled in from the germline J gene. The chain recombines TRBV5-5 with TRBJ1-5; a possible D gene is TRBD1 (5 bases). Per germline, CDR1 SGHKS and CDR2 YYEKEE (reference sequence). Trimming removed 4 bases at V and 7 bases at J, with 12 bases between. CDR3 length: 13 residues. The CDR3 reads CASSPGGVQPQHF. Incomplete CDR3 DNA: TGTGCCAGCAGCCCCGGGGGGGTACAGCCC. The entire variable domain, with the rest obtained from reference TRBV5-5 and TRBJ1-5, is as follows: DAGVTQSPTHLIKTRGQQVTLRCSPISGHKSVSWYQQVLGQGPQFIFQYYEKEERGRGNFPDRFSARQFPNYSSELNVNALLLGDSALYLCASSPGGVQPQHFGDGTRLSIL.

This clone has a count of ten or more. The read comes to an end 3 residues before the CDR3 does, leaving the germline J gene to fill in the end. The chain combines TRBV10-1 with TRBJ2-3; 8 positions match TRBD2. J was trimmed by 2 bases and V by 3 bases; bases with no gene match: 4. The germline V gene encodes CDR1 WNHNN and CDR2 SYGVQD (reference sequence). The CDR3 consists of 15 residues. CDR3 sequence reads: CASSEGTRDTDTQYF. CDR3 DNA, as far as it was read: TGCGCCAGCAGTGAAGGGACTAGGGACACAGATACG.

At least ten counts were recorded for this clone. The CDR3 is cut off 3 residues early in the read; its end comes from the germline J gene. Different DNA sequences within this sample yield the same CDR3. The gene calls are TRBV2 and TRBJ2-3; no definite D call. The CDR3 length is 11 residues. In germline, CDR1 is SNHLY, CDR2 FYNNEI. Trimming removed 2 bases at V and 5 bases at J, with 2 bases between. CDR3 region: CASSERDTQYF. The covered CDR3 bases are TGTGCCAGCAGTGAACGAGATACG.

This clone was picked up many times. CDR3 bases read: TGTGCCAGCAGTCAACTAGCTGTAGGGCCCTACGAG. Its protein product is CASSQLAVGPYE. The full CDR3 protein is CASSQLAVGPYEQYF. The chain links TRBV7-3 to TRBJ2-7, with a weak D call TRBD2 (6 bases). The CDR3 end lies 3 residues beyond the end of the read and is filled in from the germline J gene. The CDR3 consists of 15 residues. The V end was cut by 6 bases, the J end by 2 bases, with 17 bases between. Germline assignment: CDR1 SGHTA and CDR2 FQGTGA.